This entry lists 14 T cell receptor beta chains sequenced from one sample in a study of early T cells in non-severe SARS-CoV-2 infection. TCRdb fed the 5' RACE reads into MiXCR, producing one record per CDR3 protein. This sample yields around 89,000 distinct CDR3 sequences, of which roughly 14% are seen a single time; around 0.58% belongs to the top ten. Material: whole blood. All receptors derive from an adult who was a healthcare worker with PCR-confirmed SARS-CoV-2 infection or an uninfected control (not recorded which).

The chain is built from TRBV29-1 and TRBJ2-3; D is unresolved. CDR1 SQVTM and CDR2 ANQGSEA come from the germline V gene. V shed 1 base and J shed 4 bases, with 9 bases lying between them. The CDR3 runs to 13 residues. CDR3 protein: CSVEGLGPDTQYF. CDR3 coding DNA: TGCAGCGTTGAAGGGCTAGGCCCAGATACGCAGTATTTT.

The V and J genes are TRBV20-1 and TRBJ2-1; either TRBD1 or TRBD2 may supply D (5 bases each). The CDR3 sequence is 13 residues long. The ends were cut back, 2 bases at V and 10 bases at J, with 15 bases in the middle. Germline V gives CDR1 DFQATT, CDR2 SNEGSKA (reference sequence). The CDR3 loop reads CSARSGTYGEQFF. Written as DNA, the CDR3 is TGCAGTGCTAGATCTGGGACGTACGGGGAGCAGTTCTTC.

The chain is built from TRBV24-1 and TRBJ1-2; 9 bases match TRBD1. The V and J ends lost 3 bases and 2 bases, in that order; junction bases with no gene match: 3. Germline CDR1 is KGHDR and CDR2 is SFDVKD. The CDR3 sequence is 15 residues long. The CDR3 loop is CATSDPTGGNYGYTF. In DNA form, the CDR3 reads TGTGCCACCAGTGATCCCACAGGGGGCAACTATGGCTACACCTTC.

This clonotype appeared many times. The genes are TRBV5-4 and TRBJ1-6, with D possibly matching TRBD1 (6 bases). CDR1 and CDR2 from the germline V gene are SGHNT and YYREEE (reference sequence). V was cut by 5 bases and J by 7 bases, with 13 bases left in between. The CDR3 totals 14 residues. CDR3 loop: CASSTGQGNSPLHF. CDR3 in DNA: TGTGCCAGCAGTACAGGGCAGGGAAATTCACCCCTCCACTTT.

This clonotype turned up a few times. The chain's CDR3 is CASSLSGEGSYEQYV. In nucleotides, the CDR3 is TGTGCCAGCAGTTTATCTGGGGAGGGCTCCTACGAGCAGTACGTC. V is TRBV27 and J is TRBJ2-7; 7 nucleotides align to TRBD2. Unmatched junction bases numbered 2, after V lost 0 bases and J lost 0 bases. Per germline, CDR1 MNHEY and CDR2 SMNVEV (reference sequence). CDR3 length equals 15 residues.

V is TRBV27 and J is TRBJ2-3; TRBD1 agrees at 8 bases. Trimming at V came to 2 bases and at J to 4 bases, leaving 5 bases not matched to a gene. The CDR3 extends over 15 amino acids. CDR1 is MNHEY, CDR2 SMNVEV, per germline (reference sequence). The CDR3 region has the DNA TGTGCCAGCAGTTTACAGGGGGCGAGGGCAGATACGCAGTATTTT. It specifies CASSLQGARADTQYF.

Many counts were recorded for this clonotype. The J gene is TRBJ1-1, the V gene TRBV28; D possibly corresponds to TRBD1 (5 bases). This CDR3 comprises 14 residues. The germline V and J ends were trimmed by 6 bases and 2 bases, with 13 bases remaining between them. Germline V gene data show CDR1 as MDHEN and CDR2 as SYDVKM. In DNA form, the CDR3 reads TGTGCCAGCAGCACCGAGACAGATAACACTGAAGCTTTCTTT. Translated: CASSTETDNTEAFF.

This clonotype appeared a single time. V gene TRBV28 combines with J gene TRBJ1-6, with a weak D call TRBD1 (6 bases). This CDR3 has 16 residues. Germline lookup yields CDR1 MDHEN and CDR2 SYDVKM. The germline V and J ends were trimmed by 6 bases and 0 bases, with 12 bases remaining between them. CDR3 DNA sequence: TGTGCCAGCAGCCTGCAGGGGAACTCCTATAATTCACCCCTCCACTTT. It is translated as CASSLQGNSYNSPLHF.

This clonotype was seen ten or more times. The rearrangement joins TRBV20-1 to TRBJ2-3; 12 bases map to TRBD2. Looked up from germline, CDR1 is DFQATT and CDR2 is SNEGSKA (reference sequence). CDR3 length: 16 amino acids. The ends lost 2 bases at V and 3 bases at J; junction bases unmatched: 6. The CDR3 nucleotides read TGCAGTGCTAGAATTCTAGCGGGGGGGAATACAGATACGCAGTATTTT. Amino acids: CSARILAGGNTDTQYF.

V gene TRBV2 combines with J gene TRBJ2-5; no firm D call. Trimming took 11 bases from V and 2 from J, leaving 9 bases between them. The germline gives CDR1 SNHLY, CDR2 FYNNEI. CDR3 size: 11 residues. Written as DNA, the CDR3 is TGTGCCTCAAGACTTCAAGAGACCCAGTACTTC. Translating gives CASRLQETQYF.

The rearrangement joins TRBV2 to TRBJ1-6; D not certain. This CDR3 has 15 amino acids. Germline CDR1 reads SNHLY; CDR2 reads FYNNEI. Trimming left V 6 bases short and J 8 bases short, with 17 bases between. CDR3 coding DNA: TGTGCCAGCAGGGATTCTTCAGGCGCCGATTCACCCCTCCACTTT. Its protein is CASRDSSGADSPLHF.

This clonotype was seen a single time. The V gene is TRBV18, the J gene TRBJ2-1; a possible D gene is TRBD2 (5 bases). V was pared by 2 bases and J by 0 bases, with 8 bases between. CDR3 size: 15 residues. The germline V gene encodes CDR1 KGHSH and CDR2 LQKENI. CDR3 in DNA: TGTGCCAGCTCACCAAAACTAGTCTCCTACAATGAGCAGTTCTTC. Translation gives CASSPKLVSYNEQFF.

The V call is TRBV20-1, the J call TRBJ2-1, with TRBD1 matching over 9 bases. The trim removed 5 bases at V and 7 bases at J, leaving 12 bases unmatched. The CDR3 totals 15 residues. The germline CDR1 and CDR2 sequences are DFQATT and SNEGSKA (reference sequence). DNA of the CDR3: TGCAGTGCTGGTAGGACAGGGGTCCACCTAAATGAGCAGTTCTTC. Translated, it gives CSAGRTGVHLNEQFF.

This clonotype was seen a handful of times. At one boundary the junction diverges from the germline segment, which might be a read error. The chain combines TRBV24-1 with TRBJ1-1; 9 bases agree with TRBD1. Germline V gene sequence: CDR1 KGHDR, CDR2 SFDVKD. The CDR3 covers 14 residues. Here the CDR3 DNA reads TGTGCCACCAGACCCACAGGGGGCAACACTGAAGTTTTCTTT. As protein: CATRPTGGNTEVFF.